This entry lists 10 T cell receptor beta chains sequenced from one sample in a study of beta chain features in type 1 diabetes. The investigators reverse transcribed all of the isolated RNA, so they sequenced expressed TCRB transcripts. TCRdb's copy holds only in-frame clones and misses some; the assay was immunoSEQ multiplex PCR. The profile shows around 450,000 clones, about an eighth of them singletons. The sequenced material came from naive CD4+ T cells from blood. The receptors originated from a woman aged 18-35 years in good health.

This chain connects TRBV28 to TRBJ1-1, with D unresolved. CDR3 length: 11 residues. With 5 bases removed from V and 5 bases from J, the gap between germline ends came to 6 bases. CDR1 MDHEN and CDR2 SYDVKM come from the germline V gene. CDR3 DNA: TGTGCCAGCAGTCTCCGGACTGAAGCTTTCTTT. Translated, it gives CASSLRTEAFF.

The chain carries TRBV7-9 and TRBJ2-3; 8 nucleotides agree with TRBD1. The CDR3 runs 15 residues. After removal of 5 bases from V and 2 bases from J, the junction contained 6 bases not matched to a gene. Germline loops: CDR1 SEHNR, CDR2 FQNEAQ (reference sequence). In DNA form, the CDR3 reads TGTGCCAGCAGCCACTTGACAGGGGCCACAGATACGCAGTATTTT. Protein product: CASSHLTGATDTQYF.

This clone came up a few times. CDR3 sequence reads: CASTFLAGGRNTQYF. CDR3 bases: TGTGCCAGCACCTTCCTAGCGGGGGGGCGGAATACGCAGTATTTT. This chain links TRBV4-2 with TRBJ2-3, with TRBD2 identical over 12 bases. Germline CDR1 reads LGHNA; CDR2 reads YNFKEQ. The CDR3 sequence is 15 residues long. V lost 7 bases to trimming and J lost 7 bases; unmatched junction nucleotides: 9.

This chain uses TRBV7-8 with TRBJ2-7, with D unclear. The CDR3 length is 13 residues. Trimming took off 1 base at V and 6 bases at J, with 10 bases between the two ends. The germline gives CDR1 SGHVS, CDR2 FQNEAQ. CDR3 sequence reads: CASSLVVSFEQYF. The CDR3 coding sequence is TGTGCCAGCAGCTTAGTGGTCAGCTTCGAGCAGTACTTC. Looking up the rest from reference TRBV7-8 and TRBJ2-7 gives the full variable domain: GAGVSQSPRYKVAKRGQDVALRCDPISGHVSLFWYQQALGQGPEFLTYFQNEAQLDKSGLPSDRFFAERPEGSVSTLKIQRTQQEDSAVYLCASSLVVSFEQYFGPGTRLTVT.

The chain is built from TRBV5-1 and TRBJ2-7; 8 bases agree with TRBD1. This CDR3 contains 15 residues. Per the germline V gene, CDR1 is SGHRS and CDR2 is YFSETQ. V was pared by 4 bases and J by 1 base, with 7 bases of the junction left unmatched. CDR3 bases: TGCGCCAGCAGCGCCGGGACAGGAGATTCCTACGAGCAGTACGTC. It encodes CASSAGTGDSYEQYV.

This clone appeared a few times. This rearrangement joins TRBV21-1 to TRBJ1-2. TRBV21-1 is labeled a pseudogene. The CDR3 spans 14 residues. For the CDR3, the DNA is TGTGCCAGCAGCAAAGTTCAGAGGAGCTATGGCTACACCTTC. The encoded protein is CASSKVQRSYGYTF.

The chain couples TRBV9 to TRBJ1-5, with D unclear. The germline gives CDR1 SGDLS, CDR2 YYNGEE. The CDR3 is 15 residues long. Trimming pared 0 bases from V and 2 bases from J, leaving 9 bases between. CDR3 amino acids: CASSVDSRGNQPQHF. CDR3 DNA: TGTGCCAGCAGCGTAGACTCAAGGGGCAATCAGCCCCAGCATTTT.

The V gene is TRBV25-1, the J gene TRBJ2-5; the D is unclear. The DNA end favors TRBJ2-7, so the J call may be wrong. This CDR3 is built from 11 residues. Germline V lookup: CDR1 MGHDK, CDR2 SYGVNS. The CDR3 here is CASSVRFEQYF. The CDR3 coding sequence is TGTGCCAGCAGTGTTAGATTCGAGCAGTACTTC.

The rearrangement links TRBV7-2 to TRBJ2-3, with 8 bases that match TRBD1. Germline CDR1 and CDR2: SGHTA and FQGNSA. The CDR3 sequence is 13 residues long. Trimming removed 8 bases from V and 6 bases from J; junction bases left unmatched: 7. This chain's CDR3 is CASAGQGLDTQYF. The DNA of the CDR3 is TGTGCCAGCGCCGGACAGGGCCTGGATACGCAGTATTTT.

This clone occurred a few times. The same CDR3 can be traced to other DNA sequences in this sample. This chain uses TRBV7-2 with TRBJ2-5, with D perhaps being TRBD1 or TRBD2 (7 bases each). Germline assignment: CDR1 SGHTA and CDR2 FQGNSA. CDR3 length equals 14 residues. The ends were cut back, 5 bases at V and 6 bases at J, with 16 bases in the middle. CDR3 region: CASSQGQGGQTQYF. The CDR3 coding sequence is TGTGCCAGCAGCCAGGGTCAGGGGGGGCAGACCCAGTACTTC.